This T cell receptor (beta chain) was recovered during a study of beta chain features in type 1 diabetes. As for the study in general: Summed over all samples, the examined sorted cells came to roughly 110 million.

Expressed TCRB transcripts were sequenced because the entire RNA isolate underwent reverse transcription. Generated by immunoSEQ multiplex PCR, the TCRdb table keeps only in-frame clones and is missing some. The sample has some 160,000 clones; around 8% are singletons. Sorted populations were all over 95% pure. This clone has a handful of counts. Antigen specificity is unknown. The study, taken as a whole, reports: Whether HLA type affects TCRB rearrangement stayed undetermined in the present work. Type 1 diabetes patients had moderately but significantly shorter TCRB CDR3s in all four CD4+ subsets. A cDNA-based sequencing approach could over-represent cells with high TCR expression.

The clonotype was recovered from a young woman with type 1 diabetes. Sequencing was done on a sample of central memory CD4+ T cells from blood.

CDR3 coding DNA: TGTGCCACCCTGGGCGGGAGTGGGGCGGATACGCAGTATTTT. Protein: CATLGGSGADTQYF. The J gene is TRBJ2-3, the V gene TRBV6-6, with TRBD2 identical over 7 bases. The CDR3 has 14 amino acids. V gave up 10 bases and J gave up 6 bases; unmatched junction bases: 13. Germline CDR1 is MNHNY and CDR2 is SVGAGI (reference sequence).